Listed below are T cell receptor beta chains from one sample, sequenced in a study of blood T cells in healthy people across ages. TCRdb passed the 5' RACE reads through MiXCR, listing each CDR3 protein once. The profile covers more than 650,000 distinct CDR3 sequences, with roughly 25% appearing a single time and roughly 3.1% taken by the ten largest. These same data were also listed under a study on T cells of mothers and their children.

Sequenced material: blood. All receptors derive from a boy aged 5-17 years in good health. Each CDR3 is given with its conserved first and last residue. Fields, in order: D gene, V gene, clone size, J gene, CDR3 protein, CDR3 DNA. A D gene is named only where the DNA matches it firmly. The size field is filled for only some rows; it gives once, few, many or a size class.

d_call: NA; v_call: TRBV5-1; clone_size: few; j_call: TRBJ2-7; cdr3_aa: CASSDSRYEQYF; cdr3_nt: TGCGCCAGCAGCGATAGTAGGTACGAGCAGTACTTC
d_call: NA; v_call: TRBV6-2/TRBV6-3; clone_size: few; j_call: TRBJ2-3; cdr3_aa: CASTPNRVTDTQYF; cdr3_nt: TGTGCCAGCACCCCGAATAGGGTCACAGATACGCAGTATTTT
d_call: TRBD1; v_call: TRBV20-1; clone_size: NA; j_call: TRBJ2-5; cdr3_aa: CSARGPGQGAQGTQYF; cdr3_nt: TGCAGTGCTAGAGGCCCGGGACAGGGGGCCCAGGGGACCCAGTACTTC
d_call: NA; v_call: TRBV5-1; clone_size: few; j_call: TRBJ1-2; cdr3_aa: CASSLETHYGYTF; cdr3_nt: TGCGCCAGCAGCTTGGAGACTCACTATGGCTACACCTTC
d_call: NA; v_call: TRBV10-3; clone_size: few; j_call: TRBJ1-1; cdr3_aa: CAISEKEQLNAEAFF; cdr3_nt: TGTGCCATCAGTGAGAAGGAACAACTGAACGCTGAAGCTTTCTTT
d_call: TRBD2; v_call: TRBV28; clone_size: NA; j_call: TRBJ2-5; cdr3_aa: CASSTNLAGEETQDF; cdr3_nt: TGTGCCAGCAGTACGAATCTAGCGGGAGAGGAGACCCAGGACTTC
d_call: NA; v_call: TRBV5-1; clone_size: NA; j_call: TRBJ2-7; cdr3_aa: CASSLGTLNYEQYF; cdr3_nt: TGCGCCAGCAGCCTTGGAACCCTCAACTACGAGCAGTACTTC
d_call: NA; v_call: TRBV29-1; clone_size: NA; j_call: TRBJ2-6; cdr3_aa: CSALTDSGANVLTF; cdr3_nt: TGCAGCGCACTGACGGACTCTGGGGCCAACGTCCTGACTTTC
d_call: NA; v_call: TRBV5-1; clone_size: NA; j_call: TRBJ1-1; cdr3_aa: CASSRVVNTEAFF; cdr3_nt: TGCGCCAGCAGCAGGGTTGTGAACACTGAAGCTTTCTTT
d_call: TRBD2; v_call: TRBV6-6; clone_size: few; j_call: TRBJ2-5; cdr3_aa: CASRGRASGGPYGTQYF; cdr3_nt: TGTGCCAGCAGGGGAAGGGCTAGCGGGGGTCCCTACGGAACCCAGTACTTC
d_call: NA; v_call: TRBV6-2/TRBV6-3; clone_size: NA; j_call: TRBJ2-5; cdr3_aa: CASSHEGWPKETQYF; cdr3_nt: TGTGCCAGCTCCCACGAGGGGTGGCCAAAAGAGACCCAGTACTTC
d_call: TRBD2; v_call: TRBV6-6; clone_size: NA; j_call: TRBJ2-5; cdr3_aa: CASSPGLAGGSETQYF; cdr3_nt: TGTGCCAGCAGCCCCGGACTAGCGGGGGGGTCAGAGACCCAGTACTTC
d_call: NA; v_call: TRBV2; clone_size: few; j_call: TRBJ2-7; cdr3_aa: CAITGTNYEQYF; cdr3_nt: TGTGCCATCACCGGGACAAACTACGAGCAGTACTTC
d_call: NA; v_call: TRBV28; clone_size: many; j_call: TRBJ2-7; cdr3_aa: CASGLPRAPYEQYF; cdr3_nt: TGTGCCAGCGGCCTCCCCAGGGCCCCCTACGAGCAGTACTTC
d_call: NA; v_call: TRBV2; clone_size: NA; j_call: TRBJ1-3; cdr3_aa: CASRSESGNTIYF; cdr3_nt: TGTGCCAGCAGATCAGAAAGTGGAAACACCATATATTTT
d_call: TRBD2; v_call: TRBV27; clone_size: NA; j_call: TRBJ2-1; cdr3_aa: CASIPKGGGTREQFF; cdr3_nt: TGTGCCAGCATTCCCAAGGGCGGGGGGACCAGGGAGCAGTTCTTC
d_call: NA; v_call: TRBV9; clone_size: NA; j_call: TRBJ2-3; cdr3_aa: CASSVTGEVQYF; cdr3_nt: TGTGCCAGCAGCGTAACGGGTGAGGTGCAGTATTTT
d_call: TRBD1; v_call: TRBV11-1; clone_size: NA; j_call: TRBJ2-7; cdr3_aa: CASSLRGPGQDPTRGYEQYF; cdr3_nt: TGTGCCAGCAGCCTTCGGGGTCCGGGACAGGACCCCACAAGGGGGTACGAGCAGTACTTC
d_call: TRBD2; v_call: TRBV2; clone_size: NA; j_call: TRBJ2-1; cdr3_aa: CASSFSSGGALNEQFF; cdr3_nt: TGTGCCAGCAGCTTCTCTAGCGGGGGGGCTCTCAATGAGCAGTTCTTC
d_call: NA; v_call: TRBV3-1; clone_size: NA; j_call: TRBJ1-4; cdr3_aa: CASSQGGKVFF; cdr3_nt: TGTGCCAGCAGCCAAGGCGGAAAAGTGTTTTTT
d_call: TRBD2; v_call: TRBV2; clone_size: NA; j_call: TRBJ2-1; cdr3_aa: CASKVGGTSGGIYNEQFF; cdr3_nt: TGTGCCAGCAAGGTCGGCGGGACTAGCGGGGGGATCTACAATGAGCAGTTCTTC
d_call: NA; v_call: TRBV11-1; clone_size: NA; j_call: TRBJ2-1; cdr3_aa: CASSFAPLGQTPNEQFF; cdr3_nt: TGTGCCAGCAGCTTCGCCCCCCTGGGCCAAACCCCCAATGAGCAGTTCTTC
d_call: NA; v_call: TRBV12-3/TRBV12-4; clone_size: NA; j_call: TRBJ1-5; cdr3_aa: CASSLMWAGGSNQPQHF; cdr3_nt: TGTGCCAGCAGTTTAATGTGGGCGGGGGGAAGCAATCAGCCCCAGCATTTT
d_call: TRBD1; v_call: TRBV7-2; clone_size: few; j_call: TRBJ1-2; cdr3_aa: CASSRAGTGVNYGYTF; cdr3_nt: TGTGCCAGCAGCCGTGCCGGGACAGGGGTTAACTATGGCTACACCTTC
d_call: NA; v_call: TRBV28; clone_size: few; j_call: TRBJ2-7; cdr3_aa: CASGRRGYEQYF; cdr3_nt: TGTGCCAGCGGACGGAGGGGCTACGAGCAGTACTTC
d_call: NA; v_call: TRBV7-2; clone_size: few; j_call: TRBJ1-2; cdr3_aa: CASSLALGAANYGYTF; cdr3_nt: TGTGCCAGCAGCTTAGCGCTGGGAGCAGCTAACTATGGCTACACCTTC
d_call: TRBD2; v_call: TRBV4-1; clone_size: few; j_call: TRBJ2-1; cdr3_aa: CASSQGLAGGTGSYNEQFF; cdr3_nt: TGCGCCAGCAGCCAAGGACTAGCGGGGGGAACTGGCTCCTACAATGAGCAGTTCTTC
d_call: NA; v_call: TRBV5-1; clone_size: NA; j_call: TRBJ1-1; cdr3_aa: CASSFLGGTEAFF; cdr3_nt: TGCGCCAGCAGCTTTTTGGGGGGCACTGAAGCTTTCTTT
d_call: TRBD2; v_call: TRBV18; clone_size: NA; j_call: TRBJ2-5; cdr3_aa: CASSPRDPGTSGGRKETQYF; cdr3_nt: TGTGCCAGCTCACCACGAGACCCCGGGACTAGCGGGGGGAGAAAAGAGACCCAGTACTTC
d_call: NA; v_call: TRBV5-5; clone_size: NA; j_call: TRBJ1-2; cdr3_aa: CASSPTDTASSNYGYTF; cdr3_nt: TGTGCCAGCAGTCCTACGGACACCGCATCTTCTAACTATGGCTACACCTTC
d_call: NA; v_call: TRBV6-5; clone_size: NA; j_call: TRBJ1-2; cdr3_aa: CASSDTTANGGYTF; cdr3_nt: TGTGCCAGCAGCGACACGACGGCGAATGGTGGCTACACCTTC
d_call: NA; v_call: TRBV6-6; clone_size: few; j_call: TRBJ2-1; cdr3_aa: CASSYSAADNEQFF; cdr3_nt: TGTGCCAGCAGTTACTCGGCGGCGGACAATGAGCAGTTCTTC
d_call: NA; v_call: TRBV7-2; clone_size: NA; j_call: TRBJ2-7; cdr3_aa: CASSPMGGQNYEQYF; cdr3_nt: TGTGCCAGCAGCCCCATGGGGGGACAGAACTACGAGCAGTACTTC
d_call: NA; v_call: TRBV10-3; clone_size: few; j_call: TRBJ1-2; cdr3_aa: CAISESTEYGYTF; cdr3_nt: TGTGCCATCAGTGAGTCCACTGAATATGGCTACACCTTC
d_call: TRBD2; v_call: TRBV7-2; clone_size: NA; j_call: TRBJ2-1; cdr3_aa: CASSSRAGGLYNEQFF; cdr3_nt: TGTGCCAGCAGCTCCAGAGCGGGGGGGCTCTACAATGAGCAGTTCTTC
d_call: NA; v_call: TRBV7-9; clone_size: NA; j_call: TRBJ2-4; cdr3_aa: CASSYGTVAKNIQYF; cdr3_nt: TGTGCCAGCAGCTATGGGACCGTAGCCAAAAACATTCAGTACTTC
d_call: TRBD1; v_call: TRBV18; clone_size: NA; j_call: TRBJ2-7; cdr3_aa: CASSRTGSFYEQYF; cdr3_nt: TGTGCCAGCTCCCGGACAGGTTCTTTCTACGAGCAGTACTTC
d_call: NA; v_call: TRBV10-2; clone_size: NA; j_call: TRBJ2-3; cdr3_aa: CASSARFAASTDTQYF; cdr3_nt: TGCGCCAGCAGTGCTAGGTTTGCGGCTAGCACAGATACGCAGTATTTT
d_call: NA; v_call: TRBV25-1; clone_size: NA; j_call: TRBJ1-1; cdr3_aa: CASSEVMNTEAFF; cdr3_nt: TGTGCCAGCAGTGAAGTGATGAACACTGAAGCTTTCTTT
d_call: NA; v_call: TRBV5-1; clone_size: NA; j_call: TRBJ2-7; cdr3_aa: CASSLAPTGEQYF; cdr3_nt: TGCGCCAGCAGCTTGGCTCCCACGGGCGAGCAGTACTTC
d_call: NA; v_call: TRBV28; clone_size: few; j_call: TRBJ2-5; cdr3_aa: CASTYTDLGQQETQYF; cdr3_nt: TGTGCCAGCACCTATACGGACCTTGGACAGCAAGAGACCCAGTACTTC
d_call: NA; v_call: TRBV7-2; clone_size: NA; j_call: TRBJ2-7; cdr3_aa: CASSLFPAASSYEQYF; cdr3_nt: TGTGCCAGCAGCTTATTCCCAGCAGCTAGCTCCTACGAGCAGTACTTC
d_call: TRBD2; v_call: TRBV11-3; clone_size: few; j_call: TRBJ2-5; cdr3_aa: CASSFPALAGGQHHLETQYF; cdr3_nt: TGTGCCAGCAGCTTCCCCGCACTAGCGGGGGGGCAACACCACCTGGAGACCCAGTACTTC
d_call: TRBD1; v_call: TRBV20-1; clone_size: few; j_call: TRBJ2-7; cdr3_aa: CSARISGQGRDEQYF; cdr3_nt: TGCAGTGCTAGAATCTCCGGACAGGGACGGGACGAGCAGTACTTC
d_call: NA; v_call: TRBV20-1; clone_size: few; j_call: TRBJ1-5; cdr3_aa: CSARDGEQPQHF; cdr3_nt: TGCAGTGCTAGAGATGGGGAGCAGCCCCAGCATTTT
d_call: TRBD1; v_call: TRBV3-1; clone_size: few; j_call: TRBJ1-4; cdr3_aa: CASSHWDRGQEKLFF; cdr3_nt: TGTGCCAGCAGCCATTGGGACAGGGGGCAAGAAAAACTGTTTTTT
d_call: NA; v_call: TRBV6-5; clone_size: NA; j_call: TRBJ1-2; cdr3_aa: CASSTDTYGYTF; cdr3_nt: TGTGCCAGCAGTACGGACACCTATGGCTACACCTTC
d_call: NA; v_call: TRBV3-1; clone_size: few; j_call: TRBJ1-3; cdr3_aa: CASSHPGNTIYF; cdr3_nt: TGTGCCAGCAGCCACCCCGGAAACACCATATATTTT
d_call: TRBD1; v_call: TRBV27; clone_size: NA; j_call: TRBJ2-5; cdr3_aa: CASSLDRVQYF; cdr3_nt: TGTGCCAGCAGTCTGGACAGGGTTCAGTACTTC
d_call: TRBD2; v_call: TRBV5-1; clone_size: NA; j_call: TRBJ2-2; cdr3_aa: CASSTNVPGGEELFF; cdr3_nt: TGCGCCAGCAGCACAAACGTCCCGGGAGGGGAGGAGCTGTTTTTT
d_call: NA; v_call: TRBV5-1; clone_size: NA; j_call: TRBJ1-1; cdr3_aa: CASSLIGPRTEAFF; cdr3_nt: TGCGCCAGCAGCTTGATAGGGCCGCGCACTGAAGCTTTCTTT